Included here is one T cell receptor beta chain sequence, with context. Its antigen is still unknown. No much larger clone exists at a distance of one base, and base qualities are not known. The CDR3 regions of human TCRbeta chains were subjected to immunosequencing. The study's processing was this. TCRs in the repertoires were matched against a reference library of SARS-CoV-2-specific TCRs that had been generated with the MIRA antigen-specificity platform. Breadth was defined as the fraction of unique TCRs that were SARS-CoV-2-associated, and depth was defined as the fraction of total T cells that were SARS-CoV-2-associated. Using the MIRA data, each spike-specific TCR was mapped to the spike region that the TCR reacts to and placed in a CD4 or CD8 class. Log10-transformed breadth and depth values were compared by one-way ANOVA with Sidak's multiple comparisons tests. TCRdb obtained this table from immuneACCESS and retained in-frame rearrangements with V and J assigned. These tables miss some clones; where compared with another copy, unresolved V genes account for less than half of the shortfall, and the remainder is unexplained. D and trimming come from the DNA, and the V and J calls and clone size come from that table. This sample is represented by more than 110,000 clones; over 80% of them were singletons. The top ten constitute under 3.5% of the sample.

This sample's time point label indicates: about 28 days (+/-7) after the second vaccine dose. Because spike-specific TCR depth and breadth did not differ between the two schedules, AZD1222 recipients who got a second dose at roughly 4 weeks were pooled with those who got a second dose at roughly 12 weeks. Vaccinee samples came from UK trials COV001 and COV002, including a single-blind randomized controlled phase 2/3 trial of AZD1222 (ChAdOx1 nCoV-19) in healthy adults. For TCRbeta chain sequencing, PBMC samples were collected from trial participants at day 0 and at day 28 after the second dose. These data are taken from a study of T cell responses to AZD1222 COVID-19 vaccine (dated by TCRdb to the early 2020s). General notes on the study: TCR sequencing was performed for over 230 trial participants, of whom about 210 were given two doses of AZD1222 and approximately 26 were given two doses of MenACWY control vaccine. Enrollment into the trials was organized by age into subgroups of 18-55, 56-69 and 70-plus years, and those subgroups contained about 160, 30 and 59 TCR-sequenced participants, respectively.

The V and J ends are trimmed by 2 bases and 2 bases, leaving 8 bases between them. CDR1 and CDR2 are read off the germline V gene (reference sequence) as LNHNV and YYDKDF. The CDR3 has 14 amino acids, counting the end cysteine and phenylalanine. Just CDR3 DNA is preserved here, 42 bases in frame from base 1. Here is what the overall study found, with its caveats: The 56-69-year group was small, and its depth increase did not reach significance, likely because of low power. Vaccine-associated CD4 TCRs spanned the whole spike protein, with dominant responses in regions 160-218 and 743-854. Participants were mostly white British and included more females than males, and it was suggested by the authors that clonal diversity may have been underestimated. Because no samples from the day 14 peak response were available, repertoires could be characterized only after the peak T cell response. Conclusions about previously exposed vaccinees were limited because only a handful of AZD1222 recipients were SARS-CoV-2 seropositive at baseline. Reportedly, close to half of the unique spike-specific TCRs recognized epitopes lying outside the regions that are mutated in the B.1.351 and B.1.1.7 variants. After two AZD1222 doses, both the breadth and the depth of spike-specific TCRs were significantly higher than at day 0 and than in MenACWY recipients.

The clonotype comes from an adult who received the AZD1222 COVID-19 vaccine. Recombination connected TRBV15 to TRBJ2-3, with no D gene named confidently. The sample here was peripheral blood, taken 28 days after the second AZD1222 dose. The CDR3 in this case is CATSRRAPTDTQYF. The sequenced DNA is TGTGCCACCAGCAGAAGGGCACCCACAGATACGCAGTATTTT. This CDR3, with the reference TRBV15 and TRBJ2-3 proteins standing in past its ends, gives the full variable domain DAMVIQNPRYQVTQFGKPVTLSCSQTLNHNVMYWYQQKSSQAPKLLFHYYDKDFNNEADTPDNFQSRRPNTSFCFLDIRSPGLGDTAMYLCATSRRAPTDTQYFGPGTRLTVL.